This paragraph covers one T cell receptor beta chain sequence. Its antigen is not identified. The data belong to a study of lymphopenia after photon versus proton radiotherapy. Study-wide findings and caveats: Better survival with proton therapy was suggested as possible, not demonstrated.

The table came from immunoSEQ multiplex PCR; TCRdb's copy has only in-frame clones and leaves some out. The repertoire holds about 37,000 clones, with under 90% as singletons. The sequence came from a man aged 45-60 years with gastric cancer. Sequencing was performed on peripheral blood, taken from a patient treated with photon-based radiotherapy.

Here the CDR3 DNA reads TGTGCCAGCAAAAGGGACAGCAATCAGCCCCAGCATTTT. This sequence encodes CASKRDSNQPQHF. The rearrangement uses TRBV6-5 and TRBJ1-5; tentative D call: TRBD1 (5 bases). Germline values: CDR1 MNHEY, CDR2 SVGAGI. The germline V and J ends were trimmed by 7 bases and 1 base, with 8 bases remaining between them. There are 13 residues in the CDR3.